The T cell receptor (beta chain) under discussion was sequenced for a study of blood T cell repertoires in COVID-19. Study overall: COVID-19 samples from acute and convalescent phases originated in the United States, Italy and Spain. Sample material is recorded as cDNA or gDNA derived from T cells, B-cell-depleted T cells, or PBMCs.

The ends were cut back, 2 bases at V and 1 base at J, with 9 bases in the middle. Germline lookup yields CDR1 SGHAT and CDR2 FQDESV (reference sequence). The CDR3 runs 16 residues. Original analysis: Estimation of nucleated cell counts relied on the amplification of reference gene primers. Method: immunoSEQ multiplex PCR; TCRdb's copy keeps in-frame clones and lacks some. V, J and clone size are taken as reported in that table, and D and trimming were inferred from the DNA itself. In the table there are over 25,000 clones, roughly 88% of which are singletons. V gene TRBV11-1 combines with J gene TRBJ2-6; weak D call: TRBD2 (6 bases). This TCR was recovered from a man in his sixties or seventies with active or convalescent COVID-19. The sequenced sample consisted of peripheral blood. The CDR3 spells CASSLFGGSGANVLTF. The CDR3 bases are TGTGCCAGCAGCTTATTTGGGGGGTCTGGGGCCAACGTCCTGACTTTC. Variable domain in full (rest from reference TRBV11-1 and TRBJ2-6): EAEVAQSPRYKITEKSQAVAFWCDPISGHATLYWYRQILGQGPELLVQFQDESVVDDSQLPKDRFSAERLKGVDSTLKIQPAELGDSAMYLCASSLFGGSGANVLTFGAGSRLTVL.